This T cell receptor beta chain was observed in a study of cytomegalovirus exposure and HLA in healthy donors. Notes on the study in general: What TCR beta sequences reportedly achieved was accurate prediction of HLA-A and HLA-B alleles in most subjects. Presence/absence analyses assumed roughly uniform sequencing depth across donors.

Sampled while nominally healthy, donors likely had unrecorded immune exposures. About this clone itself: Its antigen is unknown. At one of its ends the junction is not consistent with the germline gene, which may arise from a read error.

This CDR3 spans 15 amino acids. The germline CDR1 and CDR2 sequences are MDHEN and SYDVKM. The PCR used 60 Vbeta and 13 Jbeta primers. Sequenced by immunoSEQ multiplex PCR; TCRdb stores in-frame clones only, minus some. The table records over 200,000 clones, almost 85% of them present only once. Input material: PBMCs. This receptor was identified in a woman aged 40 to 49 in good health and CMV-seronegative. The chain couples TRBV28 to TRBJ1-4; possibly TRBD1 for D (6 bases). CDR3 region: CASNLQGAGNEKLFF. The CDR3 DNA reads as TGTGCCAGCAATTTACAGGGCGCCGGTAATGAAAAACTGTTTTTT.